This T cell receptor (beta chain) was obtained from a study of cytomegalovirus exposure and HLA in healthy donors. The CDR3 extends over 11 amino acids. Trimming removed 6 bases at V and 7 bases at J, with 10 bases between. Germline values: CDR1 MNHEY, CDR2 SVGAGI. 60 Vbeta and 13 Jbeta primers were used in PCR. TCRdb's copy holds only in-frame clones and misses some; the assay was immunoSEQ multiplex PCR. The sample shows some 160,000 clones, 72% of them seen only once. This sequence was found in a man aged 40-55 years in good health and CMV-seronegative. Sequencing used PBMCs. The V gene is TRBV6-5, the J gene TRBJ2-7; possibly TRBD2 for D (5 bases). CDR3 DNA sequence: TGTGCCAGCAGCTACAAGCGGGAGCAGTACTTC. Protein product: CASSYKREQYF.